Each of the 18 T cell receptor beta chains below was sequenced from the same sample in a study of blood T cell repertoires in COVID-19. The data were produced by immunoSEQ multiplex PCR, yet TCRdb's version contains in-frame clones alone and is incomplete. This sample has around 130,000 clones, with around 83% found just once. The material sequenced was PBMCs or T cells enriched from blood (not recorded which). The receptors come from a man aged 30-40 years who had recovered from COVID-19.

The V and J genes are TRBV6-5 and TRBJ2-1; 7 nucleotides line up with TRBD1. The CDR3 has 15 amino acids. V lost 5 bases to trimming and J lost 3 bases; unmatched junction nucleotides: 7. Germline loops: CDR1 MNHEY, CDR2 SVGAGI. The CDR3 DNA reads as TGTGCCAGCAGTCCCGACAGGGAGCTCTACAATGAGCAGTTCTTC. It translates to CASSPDRELYNEQFF.

The chain has TRBV7-3 and TRBJ2-1, with TRBD2 matching over 12 bases. V was pared by 2 bases and J by 9 bases, with 5 bases of the junction left unmatched. CDR1 is SGHTA and CDR2 is FQGTGA in the germline V gene. The CDR3 runs 15 residues. In nucleotides, the CDR3 is TGTGCCAGCAGCTTACTAGCGGGAGGGCGCAGTGAGCAGTTCTTC. Amino acid sequence: CASSLLAGGRSEQFF.

The rearrangement uses TRBV6-5 and TRBJ2-5, with a weak D call TRBD1 (6 bases). CDR1 MNHEY and CDR2 SVGAGI come from the germline V gene. V lost 6 bases to trimming and J lost 4 bases, with 15 bases between them. CDR3 size: 14 residues. This CDR3 reads CASSRGGPGETQYF. The CDR3 bases are TGTGCCAGCAGCCGAGGGGGACCGGGAGAGACCCAGTACTTC.

CDR3 nucleotides: TGTGCCAGCAGCTTAGCTGGGACTCCGAACTACGAGCAGTACTTC. Protein: CASSLAGTPNYEQYF. The chain carries TRBV7-9 and TRBJ2-7; TRBD2 is a possible D gene (6 bases). Trimming took 0 bases from V and 3 from J, leaving 12 bases between them. Looked up from germline, CDR1 is SEHNR and CDR2 is FQNEAQ (reference sequence). The CDR3 spans 15 residues.

This clone has a single count. V and J are TRBV29-1 and TRBJ2-1; possible D gene TRBD2, 5 bases. V gave up 7 bases and J gave up 0 bases, with 10 bases separating them. CDR1 and CDR2 (germline): SQVTM, ANQGSEA. This CDR3 has 13 residues. CDR3 DNA sequence: TGCAGCGCCAGAGCGGACTCCTACAATGAGCAGTTCTTC. Translating gives CSARADSYNEQFF.

This chain joins TRBV29-1 and TRBJ1-1, with TRBD1 identical over 7 bases. CDR3 length: 15 residues. V lost 3 bases, J lost 4 bases, and 11 bases stayed unmatched. Germline assignment: CDR1 SQVTM and CDR2 ANQGSEA. CDR3 protein: CSVDGQEPRTTEAFF. CDR3 coding DNA: TGCAGCGTTGATGGACAGGAACCTCGAACCACTGAAGCTTTCTTT.

This chain uses TRBV18 with TRBJ1-1; a possible D gene is TRBD1 (6 bases). The CDR3 has 13 residues. With 5 bases removed from V and 3 bases from J, the gap between germline ends came to 10 bases. Germline CDR1 and CDR2: KGHSH and LQKENI. The CDR3 reads CASSGTRDTEAFF. The CDR3, as DNA: TGTGCCAGCTCAGGGACACGGGACACTGAAGCTTTCTTT.

V and J are TRBV4-1 and TRBJ2-2, with 10 bases that match TRBD2. J lost 2 bases, V lost 1 base, and 1 base had no gene match. Germline V gene lookup returns CDR1 MGHRA and CDR2 YSYEKL. There are 16 residues in the CDR3. CDR3 sequence reads: CASSQGTSGNTGELFF. Written as DNA, the CDR3 is TGCGCCAGCAGCCAAGGGACTAGCGGAAACACCGGGGAGCTGTTTTTT.

The chain couples TRBV1 to TRBJ1-6. TRBV1 is flagged as a pseudogene. There are 17 residues in the CDR3. CDR3 bases: TGCACCAGCAGCCAGAGGGGCGGGGGCTCCTATAATTCACCCCTCCACTTT. It yields the protein CTSSQRGGGSYNSPLHF.

The rearrangement links TRBV5-5 to TRBJ2-5, with D unclear. The germline V gene has CDR1 SGHKS and CDR2 YYEKEE (reference sequence). The CDR3 is 13 amino acids. Trimming removed 1 base at V and 3 bases at J, with 7 bases between. The CDR3 loop reads CASSLPGEETQYF. The CDR3 DNA sequence: TGTGCCAGCAGCTTGCCAGGCGAAGAGACCCAGTACTTC.

The genes are TRBV11-2 and TRBJ1-2, with 7 bases lining up with TRBD1. This CDR3 has 13 amino acids. Germline CDR1 and CDR2: SGHAT and FQNNGV. V dropped 1 base and J dropped 9; count of bases not matched to a gene: 5. CDR3 protein: CASSLVSGGSYTF. CDR3 DNA: TGTGCCAGCAGCTTAGTTTCAGGGGGTAGCTACACCTTC.

J is TRBJ1-2 and V is TRBV6-1; D unresolved. The CDR3 spans 15 residues. Trimming stripped 2 bases from V and 0 bases from J, with 10 bases between. Germline CDR1 is MNHNS and CDR2 is SASEGT. This CDR3 reads CASSETNPPNYGYTF. In nucleotides, the CDR3 is TGTGCCAGCAGTGAAACAAACCCGCCTAACTATGGCTACACCTTC.

The gene calls are TRBV5-1 and TRBJ2-1, with D perhaps matching TRBD2 (6 bases). In germline, CDR1 is SGHRS, CDR2 YFSETQ. The CDR3 is made up of 16 amino acids. V was cut by 4 bases and J by 6 bases, with 20 bases left in between. The CDR3 DNA follows: TGCGCCAGCAGCCATCGGGACTCCCCGCGTCTCAATGAGCAGTTCTTC. It is translated as CASSHRDSPRLNEQFF.

This CDR3 reads CASSFGGDNEQFF. DNA for the CDR3: TGTGCCAGCAGCTTTGGCGGAGACAATGAGCAGTTCTTC. The V gene is TRBV7-3, the J gene TRBJ2-1; unclear D gene. Trimming pared 3 bases from V and 5 bases from J, leaving 8 bases between. CDR1 and CDR2 from the germline V gene are SGHTA and FQGTGA. The CDR3 sequence is 13 residues long.

This clone was seen more than once but under ten times. This chain uses TRBV12-5 with TRBJ2-1; TRBD2 is a possible D gene (6 bases). V dropped 6 bases and J dropped 8 bases, with 14 bases sitting between them. The CDR3 runs 13 residues. Per the germline V gene, CDR1 is LGHNT and CDR2 is FRNRAP. In DNA form, the CDR3 reads TGTGCTAGTGGCCCCCCGTGGGGGGATGAGCAGTTCTTC. Its translation: CASGPPWGDEQFF.

This sequence joins TRBV7-9 and TRBJ1-2; weak D call: TRBD1 (6 bases). Deletions cut 5 bases from V and 2 bases from J, with 9 bases between. CDR3 length: 13 residues. Germline assignment: CDR1 SEHNR and CDR2 FQNEAQ (reference sequence). CDR3 in amino acids: CASSPTGNYGYTF. The CDR3 region has the DNA TGTGCCAGCAGCCCCACAGGGAACTATGGCTACACCTTC.

CDR3 in amino acids: CASSPLGTGSNYGYTF. For the CDR3, the DNA is TGTGCCAGTAGCCCCCTCGGGACAGGGAGCAACTATGGCTACACCTTC. The genes are TRBV19 and TRBJ1-2, with 9 bases matching TRBD1. The CDR3 runs to 16 residues. V lost 6 bases and J lost 2; bases outside the gene matches: 10. The germline CDR1 and CDR2 sequences are LNHDA and SQIVND (reference sequence). Combining the CDR3 with reference TRBV19 and TRBJ1-2 gives the whole variable domain DGGITQSPKYLFRKEGQNVTLSCEQNLNHDAMYWYRQDPGQGLRLIYYSQIVNDFQKGDIAEGYSVSREKKESFPLTVTSAQKNPTAFYLCASSPLGTGSNYGYTFGSGTRLTVV.

Of note for this clone: The sample holds other DNA sequences that translate to the same CDR3. J is TRBJ2-3 and V is TRBV7-9; tentatively, D is TRBD1 (7 bases). CDR3 size: 15 residues. V dropped 1 base and J dropped 2 bases, with 10 bases sitting between them. Germline values: CDR1 SEHNR, CDR2 FQNEAQ (reference sequence). The CDR3 loop reads CASSLGQGLTDTQYF. The CDR3 DNA is TGTGCCAGCAGCTTAGGACAGGGACTCACAGATACGCAGTATTTT.